One sample yielded the 27 T cell receptor beta chains listed below, sequenced in a study of early T cells in non-severe SARS-CoV-2 infection. A single record per CDR3 protein comes from TCRdb applying MiXCR to the 5' RACE reads. The table lists nearly 80,000 distinct CDR3 sequences, 9.5% to 15% of them singletons. Sequences were obtained from whole blood. Every receptor here comes from an adult who was a healthcare worker with PCR-confirmed SARS-CoV-2 infection or an uninfected control (not recorded which).

This clonotype occurred once. V is TRBV4-3 and J is TRBJ2-1, with 12 bases identical to TRBD2. Trimming at V came to 1 base and at J to 7 bases, leaving 11 bases not matched to a gene. This CDR3 spans 18 amino acids. The germline CDR1 and CDR2 sequences are LGHNA and YSLEER. Here the CDR3 DNA reads TGCGCCAGCAGCCAAGCCTCAAACGGACTAGCGGGGTTAAATGAGCAGTTCTTC. This codes for CASSQASNGLAGLNEQFF.

V gene TRBV20-1 combines with J gene TRBJ2-7, with 9 bases aligning to TRBD1. The V gene's germline CDR1 is DFQATT and CDR2 SNEGSKA (reference sequence). The V and J ends lost 5 bases and 4 bases, in that order; junction bases with no gene match: 15. The CDR3 has 16 residues. CDR3 protein: CSALPSPDRGKYEQYF. The CDR3, as DNA: TGCAGTGCTTTGCCTTCTCCGGACAGGGGTAAATACGAGCAGTACTTC.

Remarks on this clonotype: A much larger clone sits a single nucleotide away, making a read error possible. V is TRBV5-1 and J is TRBJ2-5; 13 bases fit TRBD2. CDR3 length: 15 amino acids. Germline CDR1 SGHRS, CDR2 YFSETQ. Here the CDR3 reads CVSSAGLAGEETQYF. The CDR3 DNA sequence: TGCGTCAGCAGCGCCGGACTAGCGGGGGAAGAGACCCAGTACTTC. The full variable domain, rest sourced from reference TRBV5-1 and TRBJ2-5, is KAGVTQTPRYLIKTRGQQVTLSCSPISGHRSVSWYQQTPGQGLQFLFEYFSETQRNKGNFPGRFSGRQFSNSRSEMNVSTLELGDSALYLCVSSAGLAGEETQYFGPGTRLLVL.

This clonotype was counted many times. J is TRBJ2-2 and V is TRBV12-3 or TRBV12-4, with TRBD1 as a possible D gene (6 bases). CDR3 size: 16 residues. Trimming stripped 2 bases from V and 6 bases from J, with 16 bases between. The CDR3 DNA follows: TGTGCCAGCAGTTTACTGGGGGCCATTCTGGCCGGGGAGCTGTTTTTT. Its translation: CASSLLGAILAGELFF.

This clonotype was counted a few times. The chain is built from TRBV6-6 and TRBJ1-1; weak D call: TRBD1 (6 bases). The V end lost 6 bases, the J end lost 4 bases, and 15 bases lay between the germline ends. The germline V gene encodes CDR1 MNHNY and CDR2 SVGAGI (reference sequence). The CDR3 contains 14 residues. The CDR3 DNA is TGTGCCAGCAGGGATACAGGGTTCGGCACTGAAGCTTTCTTT. This codes for CASRDTGFGTEAFF.

The table lists this clonotype with a few counts. This chain links TRBV7-2 with TRBJ1-1; 7 bases match TRBD1. V was pared by 4 bases and J by 6 bases, with 8 bases of the junction left unmatched. The CDR3 contains 14 residues. The germline CDR1 and CDR2 sequences are SGHTA and FQGNSA. This chain's CDR3 is CASSSRSQGAEAFF. The CDR3 DNA reads TGTGCCAGCAGCTCTAGATCTCAGGGGGCTGAAGCTTTCTTT.

The chain joins TRBV28 to TRBJ1-2; D is possibly TRBD1 (6 bases). The germline gives CDR1 MDHEN, CDR2 SYDVKM. Trimming pared 5 bases from V and 4 bases from J, leaving 8 bases between. The CDR3 sequence is 12 residues long. For the CDR3, the DNA is TGTGCCAGCAGTCTACAGGGCTATGGCTACACCTTC. Translating it yields CASSLQGYGYTF.

This clonotype was detected only a few times. V usage is TRBV4-1 and J usage is TRBJ1-1; D not certain. Germline V gene lookup returns CDR1 MGHRA and CDR2 YSYEKL. The CDR3 totals 17 residues. Trimming removed 1 base at V and 8 bases at J, with 23 bases between. The CDR3 spells CASSQGSDRNRPEEAFF. The CDR3 DNA reads as TGCGCCAGCAGCCAAGGGTCTGATCGGAATCGCCCGGAGGAAGCTTTCTTT.

J is TRBJ2-1 and V is TRBV7-2; D gene uncertain. This CDR3 comprises 17 residues. The V end lost 5 bases, the J end lost 1 base, and 18 bases lay between the germline ends. Germline values: CDR1 SGHTA, CDR2 FQGNSA. CDR3 loop: CASSLSGVLISYNEQFF. The CDR3 nucleotides read TGTGCCAGCAGCCTTTCGGGCGTACTAATTTCCTACAATGAGCAGTTCTTC.

Only a few counts were recorded for this clonotype. The chain joins TRBV14 to TRBJ1-1; 7 nucleotides match TRBD1. Trimming took 2 bases from V and 3 from J; bases not matched to a gene: 3. Germline CDR1 SGHDN, CDR2 FVKESK. This CDR3 comprises 14 residues. The CDR3 reads CASSQPGGYTEAFF. As DNA, the CDR3 is TGTGCCAGCAGCCAACCAGGGGGATACACTGAAGCTTTCTTT.

This clonotype was recorded many times. V usage is TRBV4-2 and J usage is TRBJ2-5; a possible D gene is TRBD2 (6 bases). The germline V and J ends were trimmed by 4 bases and 6 bases, with 15 bases remaining between them. The CDR3 runs to 14 residues. Looked up from germline, CDR1 is LGHNA and CDR2 is YNFKEQ. The CDR3 DNA reads TGTGCCAGCAGCCCCGGGGGAGGAGGACAGACCCAGTACTTC. Protein product: CASSPGGGGQTQYF.

This clonotype was seen many times. The rearrangement uses TRBV12-5 and TRBJ1-5; possible D gene TRBD1, 5 bases. Trimming took 7 bases from V and 9 from J, leaving 16 bases between them. This CDR3 comprises 13 residues. Germline V lookup: CDR1 LGHNT, CDR2 FRNRAP. The CDR3: CASAPDTTRPQHF. CDR3 nucleotides: TGTGCTAGTGCCCCGGACACCACGAGGCCCCAGCATTTT.

This clonotype turned up a few times. The chain is built from TRBV6-1 and TRBJ1-2; 7 nucleotides align to TRBD1. Germline V gene lookup returns CDR1 MNHNS and CDR2 SASEGT. CDR3 length: 15 amino acids. V shed 6 bases and J 1 base; nucleotides not matched to a gene: 8. The CDR3 nucleotides read TGTGCCAGCAGCCAAGGGGGACAGCTTAACTATGGCTACACCTTC. Translating it yields CASSQGGQLNYGYTF.

The rearrangement links TRBV6-5 to TRBJ1-1; the match to TRBD1 covers 7 bases. V lost 6 bases and J lost 4; bases outside the gene matches: 11. The CDR3 length is 15 residues. Germline CDR1 is MNHEY and CDR2 is SVGAGI. The CDR3 loop reads CASSLNRQGGTEAFF. In DNA form, the CDR3 reads TGTGCCAGCAGCCTAAACCGACAGGGAGGCACTGAAGCTTTCTTT.

At least ten counts were recorded for this clonotype. At one of its ends the junction is not consistent with the germline gene, which may arise from a read error. J is TRBJ2-5 and V is TRBV2; 7 positions agree with TRBD2. The germline CDR1 and CDR2 sequences are SNHLY and FYNNEI. This CDR3 comprises 13 residues. CDR3: CASTEGLVETQYF. CDR3 in DNA: TGTGCCAGCACTGAAGGACTAGTTGAGACCCAGTACTTC.

The chain uses TRBV6-2 or TRBV6-3 and TRBJ2-2; 10 positions agree with TRBD2. The V gene end was trimmed by 2 bases and the J gene end by 2 bases; junction bases not matched to a gene: 8. The germline gives CDR1 MNHEY, CDR2 SVGEGT. The CDR3 spans 18 residues. The CDR3 region is CASSYPIAGGPNTGELFF. Written as DNA, the CDR3 is TGTGCCAGCAGTTACCCGATAGCGGGGGGTCCCAACACCGGGGAGCTGTTTTTT.

This clonotype was counted at least ten times. The V gene is TRBV11-2, the J gene TRBJ2-1; 8 nucleotides line up with TRBD1. V dropped 3 bases and J dropped 6; count of bases not matched to a gene: 10. The germline V gene has CDR1 SGHAT and CDR2 FQNNGV. There are 16 residues in the CDR3. The CDR3 loop reads CASSFQGQGAGNEQFF. As DNA, the CDR3 is TGTGCCAGCAGCTTCCAGGGGCAGGGGGCTGGCAATGAGCAGTTCTTC.

This clonotype was seen ten or more times. This sequence joins TRBV29-1 and TRBJ1-1; D unresolved. The CDR3 extends over 11 amino acids. Between the trimmed V and J ends, which lost 3 bases and 4 bases, there was a span of 6 bases. Germline V gene lookup returns CDR1 SQVTM and CDR2 ANQGSEA. DNA of the CDR3: TGCAGCGTTGAGGACCCCACTGAAGCTTTCTTT. Protein product: CSVEDPTEAFF.

V and J are TRBV27 and TRBJ1-2; 7 nucleotides agree with TRBD1. There are 15 residues in the CDR3. After removal of 6 bases from V and 3 bases from J, the junction contained 10 bases not matched to a gene. Per germline, CDR1 MNHEY and CDR2 SMNVEV (reference sequence). The CDR3 DNA follows: TGTGCCAGCAGACCCCGACAGGGTCTGTACTATGGCTACACCTTC. It translates to CASRPRQGLYYGYTF.

This clonotype was found many times. The V and J genes are TRBV6-5 and TRBJ2-1, with TRBD1 matching 7 bases. V trimming: 6 bases; J trimming: 8 bases; junction bases outside the gene matches: 4. Per germline, CDR1 MNHEY and CDR2 SVGAGI. This CDR3 spans 12 amino acids. CDR3 in amino acids: CASSEQGHEQFF. The DNA for the CDR3 is TGTGCCAGCAGCGAACAGGGGCATGAGCAGTTCTTC.

The rearrangement uses TRBV20-1 and TRBJ2-5; D unresolved. Germline CDR1 DFQATT, CDR2 SNEGSKA (reference sequence). CDR3 length: 14 amino acids. V lost 1 base and J lost 5, with 14 bases in between. The CDR3 DNA reads TGCAGTGCTAGAGCTAGGACCCTGGGGGAGACCCAGTACTTC. Its translation: CSARARTLGETQYF.

This clonotype was recorded at least ten times. This chain joins TRBV7-2 and TRBJ2-2; possibly TRBD2 for D (6 bases). Germline V lookup: CDR1 SGHTA, CDR2 FQGNSA. Trimming took 5 bases from V and 1 from J, leaving 14 bases between them. This CDR3 has 16 residues. For the CDR3, the DNA is TGTGCCAGCAGCCAAACTTTTAGCGGGAACACCGGGGAGCTGTTTTTT. Amino acids: CASSQTFSGNTGELFF.

Only a few counts were recorded for this clonotype. The rearrangement uses TRBV12-3 or TRBV12-4 and TRBJ2-1; D gene unclear. This CDR3 region has 12 residues. V was shortened by 5 bases and J by 8 bases, with 10 bases between the two germline ends. For the CDR3, the DNA is TGTGCCAGCAGTCCGTATTTCGATGAGCAGTTCTTC. It translates to CASSPYFDEQFF.

This clonotype was observed a handful of times. The chain is built from TRBV7-6 and TRBJ2-2; D possibly corresponds to TRBD1 (6 bases). In germline, CDR1 is SGHVS, CDR2 FNYEAQ. This CDR3 is built from 14 residues. The V gene lost 3 bases and the J gene lost 8 bases, with 13 bases spanning the gap. The CDR3 DNA sequence: TGTGCCAGCAGCTTCCGGACAGTAACAGGGGAGCTGTTTTTT. The encoded protein is CASSFRTVTGELFF.

The rearrangement joins TRBV28 to TRBJ2-6; weak D call: TRBD2 (6 bases). This CDR3 region has 18 residues. Deletions cut 8 bases from V and 0 bases from J, with 20 bases between. CDR1 and CDR2 (germline): MDHEN, SYDVKM. CDR3 amino acids: CASRRNGGRLSGANVLTF. CDR3 sequence (DNA): TGTGCCAGCCGTAGGAACGGGGGAAGACTCTCTGGGGCCAACGTCCTGACTTTC. Looking up the rest from reference TRBV28 and TRBJ2-6 gives the full variable domain: DVKVTQSSRYLVKRTGEKVFLECVQDMDHENMFWYRQDPGLGLRLIYFSYDVKMKEKGDIPEGYSVSREKKERFSLILESASTNQTSMYLCASRRNGGRLSGANVLTFGAGSRLTVL.

About this clonotype itself: The junction differs from germline at one of its ends, possibly a read error. The rearrangement uses TRBV6-2 or TRBV6-3 and TRBJ2-1; 10 bases are a match to TRBD2. Germline CDR1 MNHEY, CDR2 SVGEGT. The CDR3 is 19 amino acids. The chain's CDR3 is CASNYLVGYGTSAFDEQFF. DNA of the CDR3: TGTGCCAGCAATTACCTAGTAGGGTATGGGACTAGCGCTTTCGATGAGCAGTTCTTC.

CDR3 residues: CASISDRISGANVLTF. As DNA, the CDR3 is TGTGCCAGTATTTCCGACAGGATATCTGGGGCCAACGTCCTGACTTTC. V is TRBV19 and J is TRBJ2-6, with a weak D call TRBD1 (6 bases). Between the trimmed V and J ends, which lost 7 bases and 1 base, there was a span of 14 bases. The CDR3 loop spans 16 amino acids. Per the germline V gene, CDR1 is LNHDA and CDR2 is SQIVND (reference sequence).